This T cell receptor beta chain was captured in a study of cytomegalovirus exposure and HLA in healthy donors. Study-wide background: Among the 400 or so donors who were genotyped, about 80% fell in the genetic ancestry cluster that is associated with self-reported Caucasian donors.

Study-wide points: One cluster of highly shared sequence variants probably arose as a sequencing artifact. Published work reported that the classifier diagnosed cytomegalovirus status with high specificity and sensitivity. A later analysis linked a missense variant in DCLRE1C to the trimming of TCR beta V and J genes.

This clone was seen only a few times. Its antigen remains unknown. The junction departs from the called germline gene at one end, perhaps through a read error. The primer mix had 60 Vbeta and 13 Jbeta primers. Repertoires were generated with immunoSEQ multiplex PCR, while TCRdb's copy carries only in-frame clones and drops some. The sample lists roughly 200,000 clones, nearly 80% occurring once. This sequence was found in a female donor in good health and CMV-seronegative. The source material was PBMCs.

In DNA form, the CDR3 reads TGTTCCAGCAGCTTAATCTCCTTGACCCGAGAGGACACAGATACGCAGTATTTT. It translates to CSSSLISLTREDTDTQYF. This chain uses TRBV7-3 with TRBJ2-3; D unresolved. The CDR3 totals 18 residues. Germline loops: CDR1 SGHTA, CDR2 FQGTGA. The complete variable domain, with remaining parts taken from reference TRBV7-3 and TRBJ2-3, reads GAGVSQTPSNKVTEKGKYVELRCDPISGHTALYWYRQSLGQGPEFLIYFQGTGAADDSGLPNDRFFAVRPEGSVSTLKIQRTERGDSAVYLCSSSLISLTREDTDTQYFGPGTRLTVL.